The entry below describes one TCR beta chain. Its matching antigen is unknown. The record originates from a study of CD8+CD57+ T cells in acquired aplastic anemia. In the study overall: Yields of DNA that came from sorted CD4+ and CD8+ cells averaged roughly 3.2 ug.

From germline, CDR1 is MNHEY and CDR2 SVGAGI. The CDR3 contains 15 residues. The ends were cut back, 2 bases at V and 7 bases at J, with 14 bases in the middle. Overall study findings and caveats: Researchers report that twenty-nine CD8+ CDR3 sequences appeared in both patients and controls. Simpson's diversity of CD8+ cells was not significantly different in patients compared with controls.

CDR3 and TCR beta VDJ profiling relied on a genomic DNA template. TCRdb processed the reads anew with MiXCR; each CDR3 protein has one entry. Among fewer than 250,000 distinct CDR3 sequences, roughly 53% were seen once, and the ten largest hold roughly 21%. All patients picked for sequencing had shown, by flow cytometry, an expansion of CD8+CD57+ cells. Untreated patients provided the blood samples, with no therapy given before sampling. The sequenced sample was sorted CD4+, CD8+, or CD8+CD57+ T cells (not recorded which) from PBMCs. This sequence was found in a human donor with aplastic anemia. V and J are TRBV6-5 and TRBJ1-4, with unresolved D. CDR3 bases: TGTGCCAGCAGTTACGTTCCGGCGGGAGGTGAAAAACTGTTTTTT. Its translation: CASSYVPAGGEKLFF.